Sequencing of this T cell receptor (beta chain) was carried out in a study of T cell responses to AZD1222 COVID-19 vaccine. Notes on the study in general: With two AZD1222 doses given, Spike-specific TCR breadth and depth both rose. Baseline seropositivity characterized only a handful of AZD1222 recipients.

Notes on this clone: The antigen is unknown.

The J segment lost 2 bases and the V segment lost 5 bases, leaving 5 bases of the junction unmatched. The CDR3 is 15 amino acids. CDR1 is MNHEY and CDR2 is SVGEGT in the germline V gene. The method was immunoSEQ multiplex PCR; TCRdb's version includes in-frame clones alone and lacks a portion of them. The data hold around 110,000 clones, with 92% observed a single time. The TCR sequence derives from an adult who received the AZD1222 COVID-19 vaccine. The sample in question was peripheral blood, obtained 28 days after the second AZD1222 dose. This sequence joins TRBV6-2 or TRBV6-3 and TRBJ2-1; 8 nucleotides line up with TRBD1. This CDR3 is CASSAGTGTYNEQFF. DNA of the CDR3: TGTGCCAGCAGTGCCGGGACAGGTACCTACAATGAGCAGTTCTTC.